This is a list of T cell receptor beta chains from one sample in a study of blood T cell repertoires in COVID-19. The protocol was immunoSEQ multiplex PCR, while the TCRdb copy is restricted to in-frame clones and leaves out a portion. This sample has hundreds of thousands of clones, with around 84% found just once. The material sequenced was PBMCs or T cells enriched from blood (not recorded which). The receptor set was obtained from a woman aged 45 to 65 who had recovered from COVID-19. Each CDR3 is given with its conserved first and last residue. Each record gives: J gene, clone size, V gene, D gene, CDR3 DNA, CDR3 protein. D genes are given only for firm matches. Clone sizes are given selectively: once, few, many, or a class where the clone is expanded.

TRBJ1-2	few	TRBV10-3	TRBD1	TGTGCCATCAGAGGACAGGGGATCTATGGCTACACCTTC	CAIRGQGIYGYTF
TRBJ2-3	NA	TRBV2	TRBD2	TGTGCCAGCACTTCCGGGGCTAGCGGGCTCCCTGGCACAGATACGCAGTATTTT	CASTSGASGLPGTDTQYF
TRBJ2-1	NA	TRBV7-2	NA	TGTGCCAGCAGCTCCGCACGGGGAAACAACAATGAGCAGTTCTTC	CASSSARGNNNEQFF
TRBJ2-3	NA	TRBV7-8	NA	TGTGCCAGCAGCTTTGAGTGGAGCACAGATACGCAGTATTTT	CASSFEWSTDTQYF
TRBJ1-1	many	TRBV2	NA	TGTGCCAGCAGTGTGGCCCGGGGGGTGACTGAAGCTTTCTTT	CASSVARGVTEAFF
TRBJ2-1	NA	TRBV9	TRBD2	TGTGCCAGCAGCGTAGACGGACTAGCGGACAATGAGCAGTTCTTC	CASSVDGLADNEQFF
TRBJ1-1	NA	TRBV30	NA	TGTGCCTGGAGTGTACGGCGGGAGGGCACTGAAGCTTTCTTT	CAWSVRREGTEAFF
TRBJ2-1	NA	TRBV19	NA	TGTGCCACCCGAAAGGCGGGGACCGTCTCCTACAATGAGCAGTTCTTC	CATRKAGTVSYNEQFF
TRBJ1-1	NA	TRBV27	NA	TGTGCCAGCAGTTTAAGGCAGGGATTTACTGAAGCTTTCTTT	CASSLRQGFTEAFF
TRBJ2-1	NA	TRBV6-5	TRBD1	TGTGCCAGCAGTTACCGGGACAGGGTCAATGAGCAGTTCTTC	CASSYRDRVNEQFF
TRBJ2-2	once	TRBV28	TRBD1	TGTGCCAGCAGTTTAGCCAGACTCGGGACAGGGGCCACCGGGGAGCTGTTTTTT	CASSLARLGTGATGELFF
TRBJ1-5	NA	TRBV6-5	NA	TGTGCCAGCAGTACGACACAGGGAGAGCAGCCCCAGCATTTT	CASSTTQGEQPQHF
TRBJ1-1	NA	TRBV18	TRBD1	TGTGCCAGCTCATTCAGGGGGTCGGGCACTGAAGCTTTCTTT	CASSFRGSGTEAFF
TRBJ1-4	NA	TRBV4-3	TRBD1	TGCGCCAGCAGCCAAGGTACAGGGGAGAGCAAACTGTTTTTT	CASSQGTGESKLFF
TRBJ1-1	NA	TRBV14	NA	TGTGCCAGCAGCCAAGAATGGACAGTCACTGAAGCTTTCTTT	CASSQEWTVTEAFF
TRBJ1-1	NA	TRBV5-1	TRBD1	TGCGCCAGCAGCTCAGGACAGGTTTATACGGGTGAAGCTTTCTTT	CASSSGQVYTGEAFF
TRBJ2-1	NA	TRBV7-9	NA	TGTGCCAGCAGCTTACGGGGTCGGGGAGATGAGCAGTTCTTC	CASSLRGRGDEQFF
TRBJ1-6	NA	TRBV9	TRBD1	TGTGCCAGCAGTTATACAGGGGGCTTATCCTATAATTCACCCCTCCACTTT	CASSYTGGLSYNSPLHF
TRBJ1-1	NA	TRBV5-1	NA	TGCGCCAGCAGCACAACGAGGGAAGCTTTCTTT	CASSTTREAFF
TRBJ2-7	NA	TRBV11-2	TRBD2	TGTGCCAGCAGCTTAGCGGGAGGACCCCAGGAGCAGTACTTC	CASSLAGGPQEQYF
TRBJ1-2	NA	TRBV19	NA	TGTGCCACCCAGGGTTTGGACTATGGCTACACCTTC	CATQGLDYGYTF
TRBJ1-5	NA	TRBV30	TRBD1	TGTGCCTGGAGCGCCAACCGGGACAGGGGCCGTCTTCAGCCCCAGCATTTT	CAWSANRDRGRLQPQHF
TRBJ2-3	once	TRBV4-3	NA	TGCGCCAGCAGCCAAGATCTCGGGAGCACAGATACGCAGTATTTT	CASSQDLGSTDTQYF
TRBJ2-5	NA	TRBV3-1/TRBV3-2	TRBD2	TGTGCCAGCAGCCAAACGACTAGCGGGTGGGAGACCCAGTACTTC	CASSQTTSGWETQYF
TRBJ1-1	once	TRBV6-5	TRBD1	TGTGCCAGCAGTACCGGGGACAGGAACACTGAAGCTTTCTTT	CASSTGDRNTEAFF
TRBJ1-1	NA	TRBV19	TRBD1	TGTGCCAGTAGTCCGACAGGGGTGGTGGGCACTGAAGCTTTCTTT	CASSPTGVVGTEAFF
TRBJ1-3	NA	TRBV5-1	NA	TGCGCCAGCAGCTCCTCGGGTTCTTTCGGAAACACCATATATTTT	CASSSSGSFGNTIYF
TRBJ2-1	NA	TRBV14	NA	TGTGCCAGCAGCCAAACGAGGGGGGGAGTCCATGAGCAGTTCTTC	CASSQTRGGVHEQFF
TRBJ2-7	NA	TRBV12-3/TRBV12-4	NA	TGTGCCAGCAGTTTCTTAGCCCGTGGAGAGCAGTACTTC	CASSFLARGEQYF
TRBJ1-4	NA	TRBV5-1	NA	TGCGCCAGCAGGGAGGACAATGAAAAACTGTTTTTT	CASREDNEKLFF
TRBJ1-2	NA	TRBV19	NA	TGTGCCAGTAGTATGGGGGCAGGGCATGGCTACACCTTC	CASSMGAGHGYTF
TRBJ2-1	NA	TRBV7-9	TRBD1	TGTGCCAGCAGCATCCCGACAGGGGCCTACAATGAGCAGTTCTTC	CASSIPTGAYNEQFF
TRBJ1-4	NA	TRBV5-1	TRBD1	TGCGCCAGCAGCTTGGGCGACAGGGGTTATGAAAAACTGTTTTTT	CASSLGDRGYEKLFF
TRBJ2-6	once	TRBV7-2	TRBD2	TGTGCCAGCAGCTTAGTAAGCGGGAGTGGGGCCAACGTCCTGACTTTC	CASSLVSGSGANVLTF
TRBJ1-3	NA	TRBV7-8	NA	TGTGCCAGCAGCCGAGACAGCTCTGGAAACACCATATATTTT	CASSRDSSGNTIYF
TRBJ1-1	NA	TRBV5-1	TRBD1	TGCGCCAGCAGCAAGGGACAGGGGAACACTGAAGCTTTCTTT	CASSKGQGNTEAFF
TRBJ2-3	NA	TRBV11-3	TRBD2	TGTGCCAGCAGCTCCGGGACTAGCGGGAGGAGCACAGATACGCAGTATTTT	CASSSGTSGRSTDTQYF
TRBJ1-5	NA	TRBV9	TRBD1	TGTGCCAGCAGCCTGAAGGGGGCTTATCAGCCCCAGCATTTT	CASSLKGAYQPQHF
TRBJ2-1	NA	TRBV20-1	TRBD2	TGCAGTGCTAGTGCTAGCGGGATGCGGTCCTACAATGAGCAGTTCTTC	CSASASGMRSYNEQFF
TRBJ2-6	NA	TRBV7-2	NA	TGTGCCAGCAGCTTAATCCTCTCTGGGGCCAACGTCCTGACTTTC	CASSLILSGANVLTF
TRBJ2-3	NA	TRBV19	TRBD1	TGTGCCAGTAGTACCCGGGACAGAGGCACAGATACGCAGTATTTT	CASSTRDRGTDTQYF
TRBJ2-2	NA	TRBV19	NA	TGTGCCAGTAGTATAGGCTTAGCGATGAACACCGGGGAGCTGTTTTTT	CASSIGLAMNTGELFF